Each of the 21 T cell receptor beta chains below was sequenced from the same sample in a study of blood T cell repertoires in COVID-19. Generated by immunoSEQ multiplex PCR, the TCRdb table keeps only in-frame clones and is missing some. The sample yields 130,000 or so clones, about 85% seen once. The source material was peripheral blood. The receptors here all came from a human donor in a cohort sampled during active COVID-19.

CDR3 loop: CASSLDRLAGVNEQYF. CDR3 DNA: TGTGCCAGCAGCTTAGATAGACTAGCGGGAGTAAATGAGCAGTACTTC. The genes are TRBV11-2 and TRBJ2-7, with 12 bases aligning to TRBD2. Germline trimming cut 0 bases from V and 7 bases from J; bases unmatched to any gene: 7. Germline assignment: CDR1 SGHAT and CDR2 FQNNGV. This CDR3 has 16 amino acids.

The chain employs TRBV7-8 and TRBJ2-2; 11 nucleotides agree with TRBD2. CDR3 size: 16 residues. J lost 2 bases, V lost 4 bases, and 3 bases had no gene match. Germline CDR1 is SGHVS and CDR2 is FQNEAQ. The CDR3 reads CASSSLAGGNTGELFF. The CDR3 nucleotides read TGTGCCAGCAGCTCTCTAGCGGGAGGAAACACCGGGGAGCTGTTTTTT.

The chain has TRBV6-1 and TRBJ2-2, with TRBD2 matching 16 bases. The CDR3 spans 17 residues. V trimming: 4 bases; J trimming: 6 bases; junction bases outside the gene matches: 5. Germline CDR1 and CDR2: MNHNS and SASEGT. The CDR3 coding sequence is TGTGCCAGCAGTGGACCGGGACTAGCGGGAGGGCCCGGGGAGCTGTTTTTT. Translation: CASSGPGLAGGPGELFF.

The V and J genes are TRBV6-2 or TRBV6-3 and TRBJ2-7; 14 nucleotides line up with TRBD2. Unmatched junction bases numbered 4, after V lost 4 bases and J lost 5 bases. CDR1 is MNHEY and CDR2 is SVGEGT in the germline V gene. This CDR3 has 15 residues. CDR3 sequence (DNA): TGTGCCAGCAGTTCCGGGACTAGCGGGAGAGACGAGCAGTACTTC. Protein sequence: CASSSGTSGRDEQYF.

This clone has a single count. The chain links TRBV19 to TRBJ2-1, with 13 nucleotides matching TRBD2. Germline V gives CDR1 LNHDA, CDR2 SQIVND (reference sequence). The CDR3 is made up of 17 amino acids. Germline trimming cut 5 bases from V and 7 bases from J; bases unmatched to any gene: 11. The CDR3 sequence: CASSAATSGRAGNEQFF. As DNA, the CDR3 is TGTGCCAGTAGTGCGGCTACTAGCGGGAGGGCCGGGAATGAGCAGTTCTTC.

V and J are TRBV2 and TRBJ2-1; D might be TRBD2 (5 bases). In germline, CDR1 is SNHLY, CDR2 FYNNEI. V lost 9 bases and J 0 bases, leaving 15 bases between the germline ends. The CDR3 spans 15 residues. CDR3 nucleotides: TGTGCCAGTACGAGAGAGGGTAGCTCCTACAATGAGCAGTTCTTC. Translated, it gives CASTREGSSYNEQFF.

The chain links TRBV28 to TRBJ2-7, with TRBD2 matching over 12 bases. Germline V gene lookup returns CDR1 MDHEN and CDR2 SYDVKM. The CDR3 is 15 amino acids. The J segment lost 5 bases and the V segment lost 8 bases, leaving 10 bases of the junction unmatched. The CDR3 sequence: CASGILAGGKNEQYF. CDR3 DNA: TGTGCCAGCGGAATCCTAGCGGGAGGGAAAAACGAGCAGTACTTC.

The rearrangement links TRBV7-9 to TRBJ2-3, with 7 bases fitting TRBD1. Germline V CDR1 and CDR2: SEHNR, FQNEAQ (reference sequence). V shed 4 bases and J 10 bases; nucleotides not matched to a gene: 14. This CDR3 has 15 amino acids. The CDR3 is CASSSPDRPTGAQYF. As DNA, the CDR3 is TGTGCCAGCAGCTCCCCGGACAGGCCTACGGGTGCGCAGTATTTT.

V is TRBV7-2 and J is TRBJ2-3; 10 bases fit TRBD2. V shed 5 bases and J 3 bases; nucleotides not matched to a gene: 8. Germline V gene data show CDR1 as SGHTA and CDR2 as FQGNSA. The CDR3 extends over 16 amino acids. The CDR3 sequence: CASSLAGTSVTDTQYF. The CDR3 coding sequence is TGTGCCAGCAGCCTGGCGGGGACTAGCGTGACAGATACGCAGTATTTT.

V is TRBV3-1 (or the pseudogene TRBV3-2) and J is TRBJ2-5; D is ambiguous. Germline V gene lookup returns CDR1 LGHDT and CDR2 YNNKEL (reference sequence). This CDR3 contains 13 residues. Trimming removed 0 bases from V and 3 bases from J, with 5 bases in between. The CDR3 sequence: CASSQEPEETQYF. In nucleotides, the CDR3 is TGTGCCAGCAGCCAAGAGCCGGAAGAGACCCAGTACTTC.

The rearrangement links TRBV3-1 (or the pseudogene TRBV3-2) to TRBJ2-2; D perhaps matches TRBD1 (5 bases). The ends were cut back, 6 bases at V and 1 base at J, with 18 bases in the middle. There are 17 residues in the CDR3. Germline CDR1 is LGHDT and CDR2 is YNNKEL (reference sequence). The CDR3 nucleotides are TGTGCCAGCAGTCATGATCCAGGGTGGGGGAACACCGGGGAGCTGTTTTTT. It codes for CASSHDPGWGNTGELFF.

The chain combines TRBV7-2 with TRBJ2-1, with D perhaps TRBD1 (5 bases). Trimming removed 1 base from V and 0 bases from J, with 13 bases in between. This CDR3 has 17 amino acids. Germline-derived CDR1 and CDR2 are SGHTA and FQGNSA. DNA for the CDR3: TGTGCCAGCAGCTTAGATGGGGCGCGGAGCTCCTACAATGAGCAGTTCTTC. This sequence encodes CASSLDGARSSYNEQFF.

The chain has TRBV4-2 and TRBJ2-1; TRBD2 agrees at 8 bases. Germline V gene lookup returns CDR1 LGHNA and CDR2 YNFKEQ. The CDR3 totals 17 residues. Trimming cost V 0 bases and J 7 bases; bases outside gene matches: 11. CDR3 in DNA: TGTGCCAGCAGCCAAGAGACTACGGGAGGGCCTCTTAATGAGCAGTTCTTC. Translation: CASSQETTGGPLNEQFF.

V usage is TRBV7-3 and J usage is TRBJ2-6; D is unresolved. The germline V gene has CDR1 SGHTA and CDR2 FQGTGA. The CDR3 length is 13 residues. V lost 5 bases to trimming and J lost 10 bases, with 12 bases between them. In DNA, the CDR3 is TGTGCCAGCAGCCCCCCGGTCGGGAACGTCCTGACTTTC. The encoded protein is CASSPPVGNVLTF.

V is TRBV5-1 and J is TRBJ1-6; no definite D call. V was pared by 0 bases and J by 8 bases, with 12 bases between. The germline V gene has CDR1 SGHRS and CDR2 YFSETQ. The CDR3 extends over 15 amino acids. CDR3 residues: CASSLEGPEDSPLHF. The CDR3 nucleotides read TGCGCCAGCAGCTTGGAAGGCCCGGAGGATTCACCCCTCCACTTT.

The chain is built from TRBV14 and TRBJ2-7; tentative D call: TRBD1 (6 bases). The CDR3 covers 14 residues. CDR1 and CDR2 (germline): SGHDN, FVKESK. V lost 1 base, J lost 4 bases, and 11 bases lay in between. The CDR3: CASSQAGERYEQYF. CDR3 sequence (DNA): TGTGCCAGCAGCCAAGCAGGGGAGCGGTACGAGCAGTACTTC. The entire variable domain, with the rest obtained from reference TRBV14 and TRBJ2-7, is as follows: EAGVTQFPSHSVIEKGQTVTLRCDPISGHDNLYWYRRVMGKEIKFLLHFVKESKQDESGMPNNRFLAERTGGTYSTLKVQPAELEDSGVYFCASSQAGERYEQYFGPGTRLTVT.

This chain links TRBV5-8 with TRBJ2-5; 10 positions agree with TRBD2. V lost 2 bases to trimming and J lost 5 bases; unmatched junction nucleotides: 12. Germline V gene sequence: CDR1 SGHTS, CDR2 YDEGEE. The CDR3 has 17 amino acids. Here the CDR3 DNA reads TGTGCCAGCAGCTTACAGTTCCTAGCGGGAGTTGGGGAGACCCAGTACTTC. It is translated as CASSLQFLAGVGETQYF.

The V and J genes are TRBV7-6 and TRBJ2-3, with 10 bases aligning to TRBD1. V dropped 4 bases and J dropped 4; count of bases not matched to a gene: 8. The V gene's germline CDR1 is SGHVS and CDR2 FNYEAQ. CDR3 size: 16 residues. This CDR3 is CASSSRDRGVPDTQYF. CDR3 DNA: TGTGCCAGCAGCTCCCGGGACAGGGGAGTTCCAGATACGCAGTATTTT.

CDR3 amino acids: CASSLPSGSIYEQYF. The CDR3 DNA reads TGTGCCAGCAGCTTGCCTAGCGGGAGTATCTACGAGCAGTACTTC. The rearrangement links TRBV11-1 to TRBJ2-7; TRBD2 matches at 10 bases. CDR3 size: 15 residues. V dropped 3 bases and J dropped 3; count of bases not matched to a gene: 5. CDR1 and CDR2 (germline): SGHAT, FQDESV (reference sequence). Together with reference TRBV11-1 and TRBJ2-7, the CDR3 gives the full variable domain: EAEVAQSPRYKITEKSQAVAFWCDPISGHATLYWYRQILGQGPELLVQFQDESVVDDSQLPKDRFSAERLKGVDSTLKIQPAELGDSAMYLCASSLPSGSIYEQYFGPGTRLTVT.

V usage is TRBV5-1 and J usage is TRBJ2-7; 9 bases are a match to TRBD2. Per the germline V gene, CDR1 is SGHRS and CDR2 is YFSETQ. V trimming: 1 base; J trimming: 3 bases; junction bases outside the gene matches: 5. This CDR3 has 15 residues. The CDR3 sequence: CASSLFAGGLYEQYF. The CDR3 DNA is TGCGCCAGCAGCTTGTTTGCGGGAGGGCTCTACGAGCAGTACTTC.

V and J are TRBV7-2 and TRBJ2-3, with TRBD2 identical over 12 bases. This CDR3 has 17 amino acids. The germline V gene has CDR1 SGHTA and CDR2 FQGNSA. V shed 1 base and J 4 bases; nucleotides not matched to a gene: 6. The CDR3, as DNA: TGTGCCAGCAGCTTAGAGCTAGCGGGAGGGGGGCCAGATACGCAGTATTTT. Protein: CASSLELAGGGPDTQYF.